This T cell receptor (beta chain) appears in the sequencing data of a study of T-cell memory formation after mild COVID-19. Study-level results: A second wave of clones peaked on day 37, and their SARS-CoV-2 specificity went unconfirmed. Detection of some responders pre-infection suggested pre-existing cross-reactive memory T cells participated. Shrinking CD4+ clones resided mostly in CM and EM, and CD8+ ones in EMRA.

The V and J ends lost 1 base and 3 bases, in that order; junction bases with no gene match: 6. The CDR3 is 16 residues long. CDR1 and CDR2 from the germline V gene are MGHRA and YSYEKL. MiXCR, run by TCRdb on the 5' RACE reads, gives a single entry per CDR3 protein. The table has just under 350,000 distinct CDR3 sequences, 10% to 15% seen once. As for this clonotype: Antigen: not known.

The receptor was derived from a man aged 18 to 29 who had mild COVID-19 (a few samples of this study predate the infection). Cell type and time point are not known. This rearrangement joins TRBV4-1 to TRBJ2-7, with 10 nucleotides matching TRBD1. Specimen: PBMCs or a T cell subset sorted from them (not recorded which). The CDR3 loop reads CASSQGRGTGDYEQYF. CDR3 coding DNA: TGCGCCAGCAGCCAAGGCCGCGGGACAGGGGACTACGAGCAGTACTTC.